This entry features one TCR beta chain sequence. This receptor's antigen is unknown. No base-level quality is on record; no much larger clone is a single base apart. The data stem from a study of Ad26.COV2.S vaccination and SARS-CoV-2 variants (dated by TCRdb to the early 2020s). Notes on the research overall: Donors in the vaccine arm were drawn from COV1001, a multicentre, randomized, double-blind, placebo-controlled phase I-IIa trial testing Ad26.COV2.S in healthy adults. Ad26.COV2.S was administered intramuscularly at a dose of 5x10^10 or 1x10^11 viral particles, either as one shot or as two shots given 56 days apart. The specificity and breadth of SARS-CoV-2-reactive T cell receptors after Ad26.COV2.S vaccination were assessed by TCRbeta repertoire sequencing. The TCR-sequenced set comprised approximately 32 samples: some 20 Ad26.COV2.S vaccine recipients, 5 placebo recipients and 8 SARS-CoV-2 convalescent individuals. Trial participants were randomized into five groups of five, in which low-dose or high-dose Ad26.COV2.S was given once or twice, or placebo was given on both occasions. Blinding of investigators to trial group allocation was maintained during experiments and outcome assessment.

The immunoSEQ Assay was used to sequence TCRbeta CDR3 regions. After extraction, genomic DNA underwent amplification by bias-controlled multiplex PCR, followed by high-throughput sequencing. Processing in the source paper ran as follows. Collapsing and filtering of sequences were performed to quantify the absolute abundance of each unique TCRbeta CDR3 region. T cell fraction was estimated by normalizing TCRbeta template counts to usable DNA, with usable DNA measured through amplification of reference genes found in all nucleated cells. Repertoire TCRs were annotated as SARS-CoV-2-specific when V gene, CDR3 amino acid sequence and J gene were exactly matched to a known reactive TCR set. The reference SARS-CoV-2 TCR set was obtained from MIRA and was filtered for enrichment in COVID-19-positive ImmuneCODE repertoires, whereby public or cross-reactive TCRs were removed. Drawing on the MIRA antigens, annotated TCRs were analysed further at the level of specific ORF or position within ORF. Depth was the summed frequency of annotated unique rearrangements, while breadth was defined as annotated unique rearrangements over total unique productive rearrangements. TCR breadth was compared between groups using two-sided Wilcoxon rank-sum tests. TCRdb holds this immuneACCESS table with in-frame rearrangements only. Some clones are missing; in checked studies, unresolved V genes explain under half, and the rest has no known cause. The V and J calls and clone size come from that table; D and trimming were worked out from the DNA. Recorded for this sample are around 300,000 clones; about 88% of them occurred a single time. The top ten clonotypes cover about 6.4% of the sample.

The label giving this sample's treatment or condition can be read as: 15 to 20 received Ad26.COV2.S at low or high dose, single or two shots; five or six received placebo; per-sample allocation not given. Repertoires of vaccine and placebo recipients were sequenced from samples taken on day 63 after the first injection. Between 29 July and 7 August 2020, Cohort 1b enrolled 20 to 30 adults aged 18-55 years at one site in Boston, USA. As a vaccine, Ad26.COV2.S was a replication-incompetent adenovirus type 26 vector that expressed a prefusion-stabilized SARS-CoV-2 spike protein derived from the original Wuhan strain. Including cysteine and phenylalanine, the CDR3 has 13 amino acids. Only the CDR3 region is kept as DNA, spanning 39 bases read in frame from base 1. According to the germline V gene, CDR1 reads LGHNA and CDR2 reads YSLEER. V is shortened by 0 bases, J by 7 bases, and the region joining them spans 7 bases.

Broad study findings and their caveats: The study was not powered for comparison of responses between vaccine doses or regimens. According to the authors, total T cell responses may have been underestimated by the TCR breadth and depth analyses. Ad26.COV2.S recipients had higher spike-specific TCR breadth than placebo recipients (P = 0.0014). Comparable non-spike TCR breadth was observed between vaccine and placebo recipients, consistent with only spike being contained in the vaccine. Substantial breadth of spike-specific CD8+ and CD4+ T cell responses was reported after vaccination.

The sequence links TRBV4-3 to TRBJ1-5, with no D gene named confidently. This sample comprised peripheral blood, obtained in a trial of Ad26.COV2.S vaccine versus placebo. The sequence came from a person aged 18-65 years who received the Ad26.COV2.S COVID-19 vaccine or a placebo. The DNA sequence follows: TGCGCCAGCAGCCAAGATTTCCGGCAGCCCCAGCATTTT. It translates as CASSQDFRQPQHF.